This T cell receptor (beta chain) was captured by sequencing in a study of blood T cell repertoires in COVID-19. In the study overall: Sites in the United States, Italy and Spain provided acute and convalescent COVID-19 samples. From T cells, B-cell-depleted T cells, or PBMCs came the material, which was cDNA or gDNA.

The junction had 15 bases not matched to a gene; V was cut back by 6 bases and J by 4 bases. This CDR3 contains 16 residues. The germline gives CDR1 MDHEN, CDR2 SYDVKM. Clones were sequenced by immunoSEQ multiplex PCR, and TCRdb holds only the in-frame ones, with some missing. This sample has roughly 150,000 clones, with 65% to 85% found just once. The clonotype comes from a woman in her seventies who had recovered from COVID-19. Specimen: peripheral blood. V and J are TRBV28 and TRBJ2-7; TRBD2 matches 7 bases. The CDR3 nucleotides are TGTGCCAGCAGGACCCGGGCGAGGGGAGGGCCATACGAGCAGTACTTC. Translated, it gives CASRTRARGGPYEQYF.